This paragraph covers one TCR beta chain sequence. The antigen is not known. The CDR3 has 15 residues. The germline V and J ends were trimmed by 4 bases and 1 base, with 13 bases remaining between them. MiXCR, run by TCRdb on the RT-PCR reads, gives a single entry per CDR3 protein. This sample has roughly 710,000 distinct CDR3 sequences, with around 15% found just once. This sample is drawn from a study of response to subunit inactivated influenza vaccine. Whole-study findings and limits: Each seasonal influenza vaccination, the authors suggested, recruits few new T cells.

The sample here was PBMCs from blood, taken less than 15 days before vaccination. The sequence derives from a man over 45 who received an inactivated influenza vaccine. The J gene is TRBJ1-1, the V gene TRBV12-3 or TRBV12-4; D is ambiguous. CDR3 loop: CASSWEGGGNTEAFF. CDR3 nucleotides: TGTGCCAGCAGTTGGGAGGGAGGAGGGAACACTGAAGCTTTCTTT.